This T cell receptor beta chain was sequenced during a study of identifying expanded T cells in peripheral blood (dated by TCRdb to the late 2010s). Background for the entire study: Separate aliquots of the same genomic DNA pool were sequenced to produce technical replicates, and four replicates were compared in pairs. Points the paper makes about the study in general: The beta-binomial model significantly reduced the number of clones called differentially abundant and the false-positive rate across all healthy-donor time intervals. The authors expected biological variance in healthy repertoires might increase further over much longer intervals such as months to years. Across all healthy donors, variance in clone template counts between roughly 2-week samples was found to increase significantly with total template count. Approximately 1.2 differentially abundant clones were flagged by the binomial model between technical replicates, whereas about 16 and 20 were flagged over around two weeks and four weeks, respectively.

CDR1 and CDR2, per the germline V gene (reference sequence), are GTSNPN and SVGIG. The CDR3 contains 13 residues, cysteine and phenylalanine counted. Only the CDR3 part of the read is kept: 39 bases, read in frame from the first base. V drops 2 bases and J drops 4 bases, leaving 9 bases in between. As concerns this clone: The antigen this receptor binds is unknown. No base quality information exists; no much larger clone differs at one position.

The immunoSEQ Assay, which uses bias-controlled multiplex PCR amplification of genomic DNA, was used to profile TCRbeta CDR3 regions. In the original analysis: The absolute abundance of each unique TCRbeta CDR3 region was quantified after sequences were collapsed and filtered. Differential abundance was tested with a binomial (Fisher-equivalent) model and with a beta-binomial model adding time-dependent variance fitted from healthy donors. Clones with fewer than 5 combined templates were removed, and a clone was called differentially abundant if the clone's Benjamini-Hochberg FDR was below 0.01. The form v = (b*log(k)+a)^2 was used to model beta-binomial variance as a function of total template count across the two samples. TCRdb carries this immuneACCESS record with in-frame sequences only. Its versions omit some clonotypes, under half of them owing to an unresolved V gene in the studies checked, with the rest unexplained. That table is the source of V, J and clone size, and D and trimming were worked out from the DNA. Across this sample there are tens of thousands of clones, with about 83% seen only once. The ten largest clones capture around a sixth of the sample.

No immune events, such as infections, were documented for the healthy donors during the collection period. Healthy-donor blood repertoires served as a training cohort to calibrate time-dependent variance in a beta-binomial model of T-cell clone differential abundance. The training cohort was composed of roughly ten healthy donors, 3 female and 7 male. An age range of about 25 to 64 years, with an average of approximately 43 years, was recorded for the donors. Whole blood from each healthy donor was obtained from a commercial supplier and was collected at three time points 2 to 3 weeks apart. For immunosequencing, genomic DNA was extracted from unsorted whole blood.

This TCR was recovered from a person aged 18 to 70 in good health. Material for sequencing was blood. This chain joins TRBV30 to TRBJ1-3; a confident D gene designation cannot be given. Here the CDR3 is given as CAWSSSNGNTIYF. The DNA is as follows: TGTGCCTGGAGTTCAAGTAACGGAAACACCATATATTTT. The reference TRBV30 and TRBJ1-3 proteins fill in what lies around the CDR3, so the full variable domain reads SQTIHQWPATLVQPVGSPLSLECTVEGTSNPNLYWYRQAAGRGLQLLFYSVGIGQISSEVPQNLSASRPQDRQFILSSKKLLLSDSGFYLCAWSSSNGNTIYFGEGSWLTVV.